This T cell receptor beta chain was sequenced for a study of early T cells in non-severe SARS-CoV-2 infection. Turning to the study itself: Bulk RNA taken from unsorted whole blood was sequenced, leaving chains unpaired.

cDNA molecules, individually, were tagged with unique molecular identifiers. TCRdb analysed the 5' RACE reads with MiXCR anew, one entry per CDR3 protein. The sample records approximately 67,000 distinct CDR3 sequences, roughly 10% being singletons. The CDR3 runs to 14 residues. The germline V gene has CDR1 SGHTA and CDR2 FQGNSA. V was trimmed by 5 bases and J by 8 bases, leaving 16 bases between them. This clonotype was counted many times. Sequencing used whole blood. The clonotype comes from an adult who was a healthcare worker with PCR-confirmed SARS-CoV-2 infection or an uninfected control (not recorded which). The chain joins TRBV7-2 to TRBJ2-4; D is perhaps TRBD1 or TRBD2 (5 bases each). The CDR3 sequence is CASSPGTGSDIQYF. The CDR3 DNA sequence: TGTGCCAGCAGCCCAGGGACGGGTAGCGACATTCAGTACTTC. Based on the CDR3 plus reference TRBV7-2 and TRBJ2-4, the full variable domain is GAGVSQSPSNKVTEKGKDVELRCDPISGHTALYWYRQSLGQGLEFLIYFQGNSAPDKSGLPSDRFSAERTGGSVSTLTIQRTQQEDSAVYLCASSPGTGSDIQYFGAGTRLSVL.